This T cell receptor (beta chain) was observed in a study of blood T cell repertoires in COVID-19 (dated by TCRdb to 2019 to 2021). As for the study more broadly: Collaborator samples came from the United States, Italy and Spain and covered acute and convalescent phases of COVID-19. The prospective study material was composed of cDNA or gDNA derived from T cells, B-cell-depleted T cells, or PBMCs. Deeply sampled blood TCRbeta repertoires from subjects exposed to, actively infected with, or recovered from COVID-19 were included in the dataset. The repertoires were made available in a free public database intended to serve as a resource for research on the immune response to SARS-CoV-2. The samples were drawn from two sources: the first 160 participants of the ongoing ImmuneRACE study, and 1,000 to 1,500 subjects contributed by 6 global collaborators. A de-identified subject ID, COVID-19 status, age in years and sex were almost always included in the sample metadata. Where available, HLA class I and class II types were taken from metadata supplied by the sample provider and were not determined by assay-based typing. The full study reports these points: The quantity of clinical and demographic metadata differed by source and by participant and was supplied without curation.

A remark on this clone: This receptor's antigen is unknown. No clone much larger than this one lies a single base away; base qualities are absent.

The immunoSEQ Assay, a bias-controlled multiplex PCR, was used to amplify TCRbeta CDR3 regions from genomic DNA. The original pipeline was this. The number of nucleated cells in each sample was estimated from the amplification of reference gene primers within the assay. To quantify the absolute abundance of each unique TCRbeta CDR3 rearrangement, sequence reads were collapsed and filtered. For each sample, productive Simpson clonality was calculated by taking the square root of Simpson's diversity index across productive rearrangements. TCRdb obtained this table from immuneACCESS and retained in-frame rearrangements with V and J assigned. These tables miss some clones; where compared with another copy, unresolved V genes account for less than half of the shortfall, and the remainder is unexplained. The V and J calls and the clone size are those of that table, but D and trimming were determined from the DNA. This sample holds 150,000 or so clones; 80% to 90% were observed only once. In total, the top ten clones hold around a tenth of the sample.

From the germline V gene (reference sequence), CDR1 is LNHDA and CDR2 is SQIVND. The germline V end is reduced by 2 bases and the J end by 3 bases; junction bases left unmatched: 10. Reading from cysteine to phenylalanine, the CDR3 counts 18 amino acids. Of all the DNA, just the CDR3 is kept, 54 bases in frame from base 1. Collaborating institutions collected whole blood in K2EDTA tubes following their own protocols. For TCRbeta analysis, collaborator samples were shipped as frozen whole blood, as isolated PBMCs, or as DNA extracted from either sample type. Recombination connected TRBV19 to TRBJ1-5; 10 of the junction bases match TRBD1. The source of this sequence is a woman in her 50s with acute or convalescent COVID-19. Source material: peripheral blood. The CDR3 loop reads CASSITRQGAFSNQPQHF. DNA sequence: TGTGCCAGTAGTATAACTCGACAGGGGGCCTTCTCCAATCAGCCCCAGCATTTT.